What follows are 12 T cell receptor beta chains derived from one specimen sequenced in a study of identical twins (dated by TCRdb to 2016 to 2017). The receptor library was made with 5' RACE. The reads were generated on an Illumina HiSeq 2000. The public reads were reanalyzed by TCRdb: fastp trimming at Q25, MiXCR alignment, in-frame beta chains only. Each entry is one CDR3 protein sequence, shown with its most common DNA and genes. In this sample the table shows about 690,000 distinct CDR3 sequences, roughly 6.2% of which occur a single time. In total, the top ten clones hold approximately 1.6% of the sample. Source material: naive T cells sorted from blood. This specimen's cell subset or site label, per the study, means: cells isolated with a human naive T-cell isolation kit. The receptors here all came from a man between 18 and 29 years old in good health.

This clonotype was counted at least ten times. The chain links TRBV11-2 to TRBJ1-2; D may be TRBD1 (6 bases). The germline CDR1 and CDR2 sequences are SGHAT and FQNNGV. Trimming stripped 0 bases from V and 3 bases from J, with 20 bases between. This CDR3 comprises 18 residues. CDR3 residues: CASSLDRDTLRGYYGYTF. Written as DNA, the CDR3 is TGTGCCAGCAGCTTAGACCGGGACACTCTAAGGGGGTACTATGGCTACACCTTC.

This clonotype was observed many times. CDR3 in amino acids: CSARDIDRVHEQYF. The DNA for the CDR3 is TGCAGTGCTAGAGATATAGACAGGGTGCACGAGCAGTACTTC. This sequence joins TRBV20-1 and TRBJ2-7, with TRBD1 identical over 7 bases. Trimming took 0 bases from V and 5 from J; bases not matched to a gene: 7. Germline-derived CDR1 and CDR2 are DFQATT and SNEGSKA (reference sequence). The CDR3 is made up of 14 amino acids.

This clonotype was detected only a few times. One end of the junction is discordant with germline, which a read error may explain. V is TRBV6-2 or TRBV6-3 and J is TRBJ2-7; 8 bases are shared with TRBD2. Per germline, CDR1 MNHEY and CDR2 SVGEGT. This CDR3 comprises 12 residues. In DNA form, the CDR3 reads TGTGCCAGCAGTTTTGGGGGGACTAGAGGTTTCTTC. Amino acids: CASSFGGTRGFF.

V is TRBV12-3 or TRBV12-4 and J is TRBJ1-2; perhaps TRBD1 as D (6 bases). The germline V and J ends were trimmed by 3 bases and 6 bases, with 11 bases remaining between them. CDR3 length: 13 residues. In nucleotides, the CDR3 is TGTGCCAGCAGTTTGGTTGGGGGCGATGGCTACACCTTC. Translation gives CASSLVGGDGYTF.

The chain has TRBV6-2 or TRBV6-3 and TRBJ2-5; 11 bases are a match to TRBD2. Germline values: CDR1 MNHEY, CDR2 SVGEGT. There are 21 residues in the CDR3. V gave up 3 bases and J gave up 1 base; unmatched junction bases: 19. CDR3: CASSYGGVPGLAEPFQETQYF. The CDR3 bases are TGTGCCAGCAGTTATGGGGGGGTACCGGGACTAGCGGAACCGTTCCAAGAGACCCAGTACTTC.

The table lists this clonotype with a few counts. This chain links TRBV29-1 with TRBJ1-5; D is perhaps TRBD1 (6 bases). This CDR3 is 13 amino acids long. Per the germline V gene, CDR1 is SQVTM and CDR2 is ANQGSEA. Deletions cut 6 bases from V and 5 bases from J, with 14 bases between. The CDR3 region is CSVSLGGYQPQHF. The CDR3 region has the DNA TGCAGCGTATCTTTAGGGGGGTATCAGCCCCAGCATTTT. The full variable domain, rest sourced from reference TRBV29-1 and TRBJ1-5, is SAVISQKPSRDICQRGTSLTIQCQVDSQVTMMFWYRQQPGQSLTLIATANQGSEATYESGFVIDKFPISRPNLTFSTLTVSNMSPEDSSIYLCSVSLGGYQPQHFGDGTRLSIL.

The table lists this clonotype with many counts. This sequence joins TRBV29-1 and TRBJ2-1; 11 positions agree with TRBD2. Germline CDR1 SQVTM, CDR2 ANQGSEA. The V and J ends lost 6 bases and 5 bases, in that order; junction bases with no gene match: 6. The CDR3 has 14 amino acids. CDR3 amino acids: CSVVGTSGHNEQFF. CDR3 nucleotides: TGCAGCGTCGTTGGGACTAGCGGTCACAATGAGCAGTTCTTC.

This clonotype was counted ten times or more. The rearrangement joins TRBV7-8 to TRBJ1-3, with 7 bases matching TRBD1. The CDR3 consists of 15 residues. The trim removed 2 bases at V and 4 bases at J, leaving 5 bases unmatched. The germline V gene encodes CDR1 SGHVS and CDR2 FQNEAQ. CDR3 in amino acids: CASSLSPGQGNTIYF. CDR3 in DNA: TGTGCCAGCAGCTTATCACCGGGACAGGGAAACACCATATATTTT.

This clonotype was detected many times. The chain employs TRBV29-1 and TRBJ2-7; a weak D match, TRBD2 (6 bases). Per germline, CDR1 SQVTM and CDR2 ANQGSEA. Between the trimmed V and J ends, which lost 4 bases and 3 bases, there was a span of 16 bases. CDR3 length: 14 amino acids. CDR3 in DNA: TGCAGCGTTGTAGTTCAGGCGGGATACTACGAGCAGTACTTC. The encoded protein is CSVVVQAGYYEQYF.

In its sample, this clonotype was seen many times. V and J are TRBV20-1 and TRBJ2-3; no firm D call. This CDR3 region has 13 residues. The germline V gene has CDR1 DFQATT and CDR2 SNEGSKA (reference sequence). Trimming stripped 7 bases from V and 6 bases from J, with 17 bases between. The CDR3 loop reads CSVRPPRSDTQYF. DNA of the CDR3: TGCAGTGTGCGCCCGCCACGCAGCGATACGCAGTATTTT.

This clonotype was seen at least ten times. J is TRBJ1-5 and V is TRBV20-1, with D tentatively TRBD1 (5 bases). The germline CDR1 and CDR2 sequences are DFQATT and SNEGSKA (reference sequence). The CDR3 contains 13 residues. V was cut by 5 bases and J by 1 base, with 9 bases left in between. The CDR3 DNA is TGCAGTGCTTTCTCAGGGAGCAATCAGCCCCAGCATTTT. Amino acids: CSAFSGSNQPQHF.

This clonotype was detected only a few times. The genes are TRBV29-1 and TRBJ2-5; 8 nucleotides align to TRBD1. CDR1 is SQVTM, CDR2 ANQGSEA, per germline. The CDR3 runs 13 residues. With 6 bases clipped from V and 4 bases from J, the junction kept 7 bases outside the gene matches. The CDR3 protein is CSVPTGAVETQYF. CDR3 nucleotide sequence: TGCAGCGTGCCGACAGGGGCGGTAGAGACCCAGTACTTC. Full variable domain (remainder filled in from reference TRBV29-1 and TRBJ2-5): SAVISQKPSRDICQRGTSLTIQCQVDSQVTMMFWYRQQPGQSLTLIATANQGSEATYESGFVIDKFPISRPNLTFSTLTVSNMSPEDSSIYLCSVPTGAVETQYFGPGTRLLVL.